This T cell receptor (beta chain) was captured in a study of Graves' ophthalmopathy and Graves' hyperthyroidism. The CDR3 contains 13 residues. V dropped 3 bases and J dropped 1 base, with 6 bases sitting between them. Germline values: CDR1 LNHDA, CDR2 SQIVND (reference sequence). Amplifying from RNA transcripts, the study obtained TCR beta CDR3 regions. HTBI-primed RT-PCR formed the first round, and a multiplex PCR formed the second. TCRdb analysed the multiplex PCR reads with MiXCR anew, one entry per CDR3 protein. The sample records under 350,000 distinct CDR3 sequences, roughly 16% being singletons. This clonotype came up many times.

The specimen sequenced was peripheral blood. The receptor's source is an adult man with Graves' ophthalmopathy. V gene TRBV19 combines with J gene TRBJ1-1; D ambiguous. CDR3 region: CASSMMRNTEAFF. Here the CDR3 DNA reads TGTGCCAGTAGTATGATGCGGAACACTGAAGCTTTCTTT.